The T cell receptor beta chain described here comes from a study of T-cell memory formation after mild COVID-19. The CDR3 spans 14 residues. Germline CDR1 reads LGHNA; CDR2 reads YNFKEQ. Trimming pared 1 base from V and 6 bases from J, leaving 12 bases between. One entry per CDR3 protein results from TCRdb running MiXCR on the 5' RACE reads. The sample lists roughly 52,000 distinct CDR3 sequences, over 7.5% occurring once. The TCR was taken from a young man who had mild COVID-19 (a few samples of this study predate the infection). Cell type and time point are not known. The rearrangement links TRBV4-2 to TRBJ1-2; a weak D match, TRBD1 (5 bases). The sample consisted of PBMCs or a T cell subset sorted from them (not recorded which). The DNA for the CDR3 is TGTGCCAGCAGCCAAGTGGGAGGGGCAAATGGCTACACCTTC. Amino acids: CASSQVGGANGYTF.